The T cell receptor (beta chain) under discussion was sequenced for a study of blood T cell repertoires in COVID-19. Study context: Specimens from acute and convalescent COVID-19 originated in the United States, Italy and Spain. The analysed material was cDNA or gDNA that came from T cells, B-cell-depleted T cells, or PBMCs.

Authors' analysis steps: Quantification of nucleated cells was approximated via reference gene primer amplification. Profiling relied on immunoSEQ multiplex PCR, and the TCRdb table lists in-frame clones only, not all of them. The V and J calls and the clone size are those of that table, but D and trimming were determined from the DNA. This sample has over 130,000 clones, with roughly 85% found just once. V was cut by 6 bases and J by 6 bases, with 11 bases left in between. The CDR3 contains 12 residues. Germline V gives CDR1 MNHNY, CDR2 SVGAGI (reference sequence). Sequenced input: peripheral blood. The chain couples TRBV6-6 to TRBJ1-2; perhaps TRBD1 as D (5 bases). The sequence was collected from a man aged 50-60 years with acute or convalescent COVID-19. The CDR3 DNA reads as TGTGCCAGCAGCGCAGGGAATCATGGCTACACCTTC. Residues: CASSAGNHGYTF.